Below are 11 T cell receptor beta chains sequenced from a single sample in a study of cytomegalovirus exposure and HLA in healthy donors. PCR amplification relied on 60 Vbeta primers (plus 13 Jbeta primers). Produced via immunoSEQ multiplex PCR; TCRdb's table is partial and in-frame only. Among about 140,000 clones, about 75% were seen once, and the ten largest hold about 11%. Specimen: PBMCs. The source of these receptors is a man younger than 35 in good health and CMV-seropositive.

This clone was recorded once. The V gene is TRBV4-1, the J gene TRBJ1-5; a possible D gene is TRBD1 (5 bases). Germline V gene data show CDR1 as MGHRA and CDR2 as YSYEKL. V was clipped by 8 bases and J by 4 bases, with 18 bases between them. This CDR3 comprises 15 residues. The CDR3 loop is CASAIAGLHNQPQHF. Written as DNA, the CDR3 is TGCGCCAGCGCAATTGCGGGACTGCATAATCAGCCCCAGCATTTT.

In nucleotides, the CDR3 is TGTGCCACCAGAGGTCAGGGGGAGAGCTATGGCTACACCTTC. Its protein is CATRGQGESYGYTF. The chain carries TRBV6-1 and TRBJ1-2, with 7 bases lining up with TRBD1. The V gene end was trimmed by 10 bases and the J gene end by 4 bases; junction bases not matched to a gene: 12. Germline CDR1 reads MNHNS; CDR2 reads SASEGT. The CDR3 sequence is 14 residues long.

The chain carries TRBV28 and TRBJ2-7; 9 bases map to TRBD1. Losses at the gene ends were 7 bases for V and 2 bases for J; bases not matched to a gene: 12. This CDR3 comprises 16 residues. Looked up from germline, CDR1 is MDHEN and CDR2 is SYDVKM. DNA for the CDR3: TGTGCCAGCACTCCCCATGGGGGACAGGGAACCTACGAGCAGTACTTC. It translates to CASTPHGGQGTYEQYF.

This clone has a single count. The rearrangement joins TRBV19 to TRBJ2-7; D is unclear. The CDR3 is 15 residues long. V was shortened by 0 bases and J by 5 bases, with 14 bases between the two germline ends. Germline V gene data show CDR1 as LNHDA and CDR2 as SQIVND (reference sequence). The CDR3 DNA is TGTGCCAGTAGTATAGATTCATCACAGTATGACGAGCAGTACTTC. As protein: CASSIDSSQYDEQYF.

This clone appeared a few times. The V call is TRBV5-1, the J call TRBJ1-1; D might be TRBD1 (5 bases). This CDR3 contains 15 residues. Germline-derived CDR1 and CDR2 are SGHRS and YFSETQ. Deletions cut 4 bases from V and 0 bases from J, with 13 bases between. CDR3 DNA: TGCGCCAGCAGCACCGCAGGGTCCATGAACACTGAAGCTTTCTTT. Residues: CASSTAGSMNTEAFF.

The J gene is TRBJ2-5, the V gene TRBV28; a possible D gene is TRBD2 (6 bases). Trimming stripped 5 bases from V and 2 bases from J, with 15 bases between. The V gene's germline CDR1 is MDHEN and CDR2 SYDVKM. The length of the CDR3 is 15 residues. The CDR3, as DNA: TGTGCCAGCAGTCGACGCGGGACCGATCAAGAGACCCAGTACTTC. Protein product: CASSRRGTDQETQYF. Supplemented by reference TRBV28 and TRBJ2-5, the full variable domain reads DVKVTQSSRYLVKRTGEKVFLECVQDMDHENMFWYRQDPGLGLRLIYFSYDVKMKEKGDIPEGYSVSREKKERFSLILESASTNQTSMYLCASSRRGTDQETQYFGPGTRLLVL.

The genes are TRBV6-1 and TRBJ2-7; 7 nucleotides line up with TRBD2. The germline V gene encodes CDR1 MNHNS and CDR2 SASEGT. The CDR3 is 16 residues long. J gave up 2 bases and V 2 bases, and 9 bases lay outside the gene matches. The CDR3 coding sequence is TGTGCCAGCAGTGAATGGTTGGCGGGAGTACCCTACGAGCAGTACTTC. It is translated as CASSEWLAGVPYEQYF.

This chain joins TRBV5-4 and TRBJ1-4, with unresolved D. The germline CDR1 and CDR2 sequences are SGHNT and YYREEE (reference sequence). This CDR3 is built from 14 residues. V lost 4 bases and J lost 7, with 14 bases in between. The CDR3, as DNA: TGTGCCAGCAGCCCGTATGGCGGCTTTGAAAAACTGTTTTTT. Translated: CASSPYGGFEKLFF.

CDR3 sequence: CASSSGTSGSEQFF. CDR3 nucleotides: TGTGCCAGCAGTTCCGGGACTAGCGGGAGTGAGCAGTTCTTC. This chain connects TRBV27 to TRBJ2-1, with 14 bases that match TRBD2. CDR3 length equals 14 residues. Trimming cost V 4 bases and J 9 bases; bases outside gene matches: 2. Germline V gene lookup returns CDR1 MNHEY and CDR2 SMNVEV (reference sequence).

This clone was counted a few times. The chain is built from TRBV9 and TRBJ2-1; D gene ambiguous. Germline CDR1 is SGDLS and CDR2 is YYNGEE. There are 15 residues in the CDR3. Trimming left V 2 bases short and J 0 bases short, with 9 bases between. The CDR3 protein is CASSVSAGSYNEQFF. CDR3 DNA: TGTGCCAGCAGCGTGAGTGCTGGCTCCTACAATGAGCAGTTCTTC.

The chain combines TRBV29-1 with TRBJ2-5; TRBD1 agrees at 9 bases. With V trimmed by 5 bases and J by 5 bases, 6 bases remained unmatched. Germline lookup yields CDR1 SQVTM and CDR2 ANQGSEA. The CDR3 extends over 13 amino acids. CDR3 in amino acids: CSVTKDRGETQYF. DNA for the CDR3: TGCAGCGTTACAAAAGACAGGGGGGAGACCCAGTACTTC.